Shown below are 31 T cell receptor beta chains from a single sample sequenced in a study of OX40 agonist ivuxolimab in advanced cancers. Libraries were prepared by immunoSEQ multiplex PCR; TCRdb keeps only in-frame clonotypes and omits some of them. The table lists about 68,000 clones, more than 75% of them singletons. The source was CD4+ or CD8+ T cells sorted from blood, collected in a trial of the OX40 agonist ivuxolimab. The receptors originated from an adult with an advanced solid tumor such as melanoma, head and neck, liver or kidney cancer.

The chain combines TRBV19 with TRBJ1-6; D unclear. There are 13 residues in the CDR3. Trimming pared 6 bases from V and 9 bases from J, leaving 12 bases between. The germline gives CDR1 LNHDA, CDR2 SQIVND (reference sequence). CDR3 nucleotide sequence: TGTGCCAGTAGAGATACGTGGGCTTCACCCCTCCACTTT. Translated: CASRDTWASPLHF.

This chain joins TRBV6-6 and TRBJ2-2; D remains ambiguous. Germline CDR1 reads MNHNY; CDR2 reads SVGAGI (reference sequence). Trimming took off 10 bases at V and 2 bases at J, with 5 bases between the two ends. The CDR3 consists of 11 residues. The CDR3 nucleotides are TGTGCCACCTCAAACACCGGGGAGCTGTTTTTT. This translates into CATSNTGELFF.

V is TRBV10-1 and J is TRBJ1-6; D perhaps matches TRBD1 (5 bases). V lost 8 bases and J 1 base, leaving 27 bases between the germline ends. Per germline, CDR1 WNHNN and CDR2 SYGVQD (reference sequence). The CDR3 has 20 residues. The CDR3 coding sequence is TGCGCCAGCCAGCTCTGGGCAGGGCTTAACCAAAGGTCCTATAATTCACCCCTCCACTTT. This codes for CASQLWAGLNQRSYNSPLHF.

The J gene is TRBJ2-1, the V gene TRBV6-4, with 10 nucleotides matching TRBD2. J lost 3 bases, V lost 4 bases, and 3 bases had no gene match. The CDR3 runs to 15 residues. Germline assignment: CDR1 MRHNA and CDR2 SNTAGT. CDR3 protein: CASSASSGGYNEQFF. As DNA, the CDR3 is TGTGCCAGCAGTGCGTCTAGCGGGGGCTACAATGAGCAGTTCTTC.

The V gene is TRBV6-1, the J gene TRBJ2-4; 9 bases line up with TRBD1. CDR3 length: 16 amino acids. Germline loops: CDR1 MNHNS, CDR2 SASEGT. The ends lost 4 bases at V and 6 bases at J; junction bases unmatched: 10. CDR3 nucleotides: TGTGCCAGCAGTGCACTGGGACAGGGCGGACGAAACATTCAGTACTTC. Amino acid sequence: CASSALGQGGRNIQYF.

The CDR3 is CASSQEKGLSLLSGNTIYF. The CDR3 nucleotides are TGTGCCAGCAGCCAGGAGAAGGGACTCTCACTCCTCTCTGGAAACACCATATATTTT. The rearrangement joins TRBV4-2 to TRBJ1-3, with D perhaps matching TRBD1 (5 bases). Trimming removed 3 bases from V and 0 bases from J, with 21 bases in between. CDR1 is LGHNA, CDR2 YNFKEQ, per germline. The length of the CDR3 is 19 residues.

The chain uses TRBV11-1 and TRBJ2-7; no clear D. Deletions cut 8 bases from V and 3 bases from J, with 14 bases between. The CDR3 is made up of 13 amino acids. Germline lookup yields CDR1 SGHAT and CDR2 FQDESV (reference sequence). The chain's CDR3 is CASLGLPNYEQYF. CDR3 sequence (DNA): TGTGCCAGCCTCGGGCTTCCGAACTACGAGCAGTACTTC.

This clone occurred a few times. V and J are TRBV6-1 and TRBJ1-6; TRBD1 matches 11 bases. J was trimmed by 14 bases and V by 7 bases; bases with no gene match: 13. Germline V lookup: CDR1 MNHNS, CDR2 SASEGT. CDR3 length: 15 residues. CDR3 protein: CASTRGGQGALSLHF. The CDR3 DNA sequence: TGTGCCAGCACCCGAGGAGGACAGGGGGCCTTATCCCTCCACTTT.

This chain joins TRBV28 and TRBJ2-5, with 10 bases that match TRBD2. From germline, CDR1 is MDHEN and CDR2 SYDVKM. This CDR3 is built from 17 residues. V lost 4 bases and J lost 2; bases outside the gene matches: 10. CDR3 in DNA: TGTGCCAGCAGTTCGGCTAGCGGGAGACAAGGTCAAGAGACCCAGTACTTC. Translation: CASSSASGRQGQETQYF. Supplemented by reference TRBV28 and TRBJ2-5, the full variable domain reads DVKVTQSSRYLVKRTGEKVFLECVQDMDHENMFWYRQDPGLGLRLIYFSYDVKMKEKGDIPEGYSVSREKKERFSLILESASTNQTSMYLCASSSASGRQGQETQYFGPGTRLLVL.

This clone has a single count. The chain links TRBV12-5 to TRBJ1-1, with no clear D. V lost 0 bases to trimming and J lost 3 bases, with 20 bases between them. This CDR3 region has 18 residues. CDR1 and CDR2 (germline): LGHNT, FRNRAP. The CDR3 region has the DNA TGTGCTAGTGGTTTGGTCAACAAGGGCAGCTTTCGATACACTGAAGCTTTCTTT. Translation gives CASGLVNKGSFRYTEAFF. Full variable domain (outside the CDR3, taken from reference TRBV12-5 and TRBJ1-1): DARVTQTPRHKVTEMGQEVTMRCQPILGHNTVFWYRQTMMQGLELLAYFRNRAPLDDSGMPKDRFSAEMPDATLATLKIQPSEPRDSAVYFCASGLVNKGSFRYTEAFFGQGTRLTVV.

This chain links TRBV7-8 with TRBJ2-2; D gene uncertain. This CDR3 is 14 amino acids long. The germline V gene encodes CDR1 SGHVS and CDR2 FQNEAQ. The ends were cut back, 5 bases at V and 8 bases at J, with 15 bases in the middle. CDR3 loop: CASSQLSQAGELFF. Written as DNA, the CDR3 is TGTGCCAGCAGCCAGCTCTCCCAGGCGGGGGAGCTGTTTTTT.

J is TRBJ1-2 and V is TRBV28; D ambiguous. Germline loops: CDR1 MDHEN, CDR2 SYDVKM. Trimming left V 1 base short and J 4 bases short, with 7 bases between. The CDR3 runs 13 residues. The CDR3 region is CASSLSGSYGYTF. The CDR3 bases are TGTGCCAGCAGTTTATCTGGGAGCTATGGCTACACCTTC.

This chain uses TRBV2 with TRBJ2-4; D gene unclear. Germline-derived CDR1 and CDR2 are SNHLY and FYNNEI. CDR3 length: 14 amino acids. The V end lost 2 bases, the J end lost 4 bases, and 9 bases lay between the germline ends. This CDR3 is CASSERTEKNIQYF. The CDR3 DNA reads TGTGCCAGCAGTGAACGGACGGAAAAAAACATTCAGTACTTC.

The rearrangement joins TRBV30 to TRBJ2-7; either TRBD1 or TRBD2 may fit D (5 bases each). The CDR3 contains 14 residues. Germline loops: CDR1 GTSNPN, CDR2 SVGIG (reference sequence). The V gene lost 7 bases and the J gene lost 0 bases, with 16 bases spanning the gap. In DNA form, the CDR3 reads TGTGCCTTCTCCGGGACCCCTAGCTCCTACGAGCAGTACTTC. It is translated as CAFSGTPSSYEQYF.

The V call is TRBV27, the J call TRBJ1-5, with 8 nucleotides matching TRBD1. This CDR3 is built from 14 residues. Germline V CDR1 and CDR2: MNHEY, SMNVEV (reference sequence). Trimming removed 5 bases from V and 7 bases from J; junction bases left unmatched: 7. The CDR3 spells CASSPDRGRQPQHF. CDR3 sequence (DNA): TGTGCCAGCAGTCCAGACAGGGGCCGGCAGCCCCAGCATTTT.

In nucleotides, the CDR3 is TGTGCCAGCAGTGGACACGGACCGACTGAAGTGGTAGGCTACACCTTC. It translates to CASSGHGPTEVVGYTF. V is TRBV6-1 and J is TRBJ1-2; unclear D gene. The CDR3 sequence is 16 residues long. The V end lost 4 bases, the J end lost 8 bases, and 23 bases lay between the germline ends. Germline values: CDR1 MNHNS, CDR2 SASEGT.

A few counts support this clone. Other DNA sequences in this sample translate to the same CDR3. The chain carries TRBV6-1 and TRBJ1-2; 10 bases match TRBD1. Germline CDR1 reads MNHNS; CDR2 reads SASEGT. V lost 6 bases to trimming and J lost 7 bases; unmatched junction nucleotides: 5. The CDR3 consists of 13 residues. CDR3 region: CASSRDRGGGYTF. CDR3 nucleotide sequence: TGTGCCAGCAGCCGGGACAGGGGCGGTGGCTACACCTTC.

The chain joins TRBV19 to TRBJ1-2; maybe TRBD1 (6 bases). V was pared by 0 bases and J by 2 bases, with 10 bases between. This CDR3 contains 15 residues. The germline V gene has CDR1 LNHDA and CDR2 SQIVND (reference sequence). DNA for the CDR3: TGTGCCAGTAGTATAGACTTGGACAGAAACTATGGCTACACCTTC. Translation gives CASSIDLDRNYGYTF.

This chain uses TRBV10-1 with TRBJ1-2; D may be TRBD1 (6 bases). This CDR3 spans 17 amino acids. The ends were cut back, 6 bases at V and 0 bases at J, with 20 bases in the middle. Germline CDR1 reads WNHNN; CDR2 reads SYGVQD (reference sequence). CDR3 protein: CASRHRRTASANYGYTF. The CDR3 DNA sequence: TGCGCCAGCAGACATCGGAGGACAGCCTCAGCTAACTATGGCTACACCTTC.

The chain employs TRBV4-3 and TRBJ2-3; no clear D gene. The CDR3 runs 13 residues. The germline gives CDR1 LGHNA, CDR2 YSLEER. The V end was cut by 1 base, the J end by 2 bases, with 4 bases between. Here the CDR3 DNA reads TGCGCCAGCAGCCAAGTGGCCACAGATACGCAGTATTTT. Translation: CASSQVATDTQYF.

This rearrangement joins TRBV7-8 to TRBJ1-2; the D gene is possibly TRBD1 (6 bases). V was clipped by 1 base and J by 4 bases, with 10 bases between them. Germline V gene sequence: CDR1 SGHVS, CDR2 FQNEAQ. This CDR3 contains 14 residues. DNA for the CDR3: TGTGCCAGCAGCTTAGGGGGGGGCGTCTATGGCTACACCTTC. Its protein product is CASSLGGGVYGYTF.

CDR3 amino acids: CASSVGKTSLSETQYF. In DNA form, the CDR3 reads TGTGCCAGCAGCGTAGGAAAAACTAGCCTTTCGGAGACCCAGTACTTC. This chain joins TRBV9 and TRBJ2-5, with D maybe TRBD2 (6 bases). CDR1 is SGDLS, CDR2 YYNGEE, per germline. Trimming took 0 bases from V and 5 from J, leaving 17 bases between them. The length of the CDR3 is 16 residues.

This chain joins TRBV6-7 and TRBJ1-6; weak D call: TRBD1 (5 bases). TRBV6-7 is known as an ORF, though its function is uncertain. The CDR3 is 14 amino acids. The germline V and J ends were trimmed by 4 bases and 10 bases, with 14 bases remaining between them. CDR3 in amino acids: CASSSQGLESPLHF. The CDR3 DNA is TGTGCCAGCAGTTCCCAGGGTCTCGAATCACCCCTCCACTTT.

The chain has TRBV27 and TRBJ1-6; perhaps TRBD1 as D (5 bases). Germline-derived CDR1 and CDR2 are MNHEY and SMNVEV (reference sequence). The CDR3 covers 13 residues. V lost 6 bases and J 14 bases, leaving 17 bases between the germline ends. CDR3 coding DNA: TGTGCCAGCAGAACAGGCCCCATAGCATCCCTCCACTTT. It translates to CASRTGPIASLHF.

CDR3 in DNA: TGTGCCAGCAGCCCGTACAGGGAGAGAAACACCGGGGAGCTGTTTTTT. It is translated as CASSPYRERNTGELFF. The chain couples TRBV5-4 to TRBJ2-2, with a tentative D call TRBD1 (6 bases). With 4 bases removed from V and 2 bases from J, the gap between germline ends came to 15 bases. CDR1 is SGHNT, CDR2 YYREEE, per germline (reference sequence). The length of the CDR3 is 16 residues.

This clone was seen at least ten times. The chain links TRBV18 to TRBJ1-1; D not resolved. Per germline, CDR1 KGHSH and CDR2 LQKENI. This CDR3 has 13 residues. Deletions cut 3 bases from V and 2 bases from J, with 7 bases between. CDR3 sequence: CASSPNSNTEAFF. In DNA form, the CDR3 reads TGTGCCAGCTCACCTAACTCAAACACTGAAGCTTTCTTT.

This chain joins TRBV7-2 and TRBJ1-5, with 7 bases identical to TRBD1. Germline trimming cut 3 bases from V and 2 bases from J; bases unmatched to any gene: 4. The CDR3 runs to 15 residues. From germline, CDR1 is SGHTA and CDR2 FQGNSA. The CDR3 DNA sequence: TGTGCCAGCAGCTTCGGACAGGCCCGCAATCAGCCCCAGCATTTT. It codes for CASSFGQARNQPQHF.

The chain is built from TRBV2 and TRBJ2-5, with 7 bases aligning to TRBD1. Germline CDR1 is SNHLY and CDR2 is FYNNEI. V lost 6 bases, J lost 7 bases, and 8 bases stayed unmatched. The CDR3 loop spans 13 amino acids. The CDR3 DNA reads as TGTGCCAGCAGCCCTGGACAGGAAGGGACCCAGTACTTC. It yields the protein CASSPGQEGTQYF.

A single count supports this clone. The CDR3 DNA reads TGTGCCAGCAGTTTTTCATCCCCCGGGACAGGGATTTCACCCCTCCACTTT. This encodes CASSFSSPGTGISPLHF. The gene calls are TRBV27 and TRBJ1-6, with TRBD1 matching over 9 bases. CDR1 is MNHEY and CDR2 is SMNVEV in the germline V gene (reference sequence). After removal of 3 bases from V and 9 bases from J, the junction contained 12 bases not matched to a gene. The CDR3 is 17 amino acids.

The J gene is TRBJ2-1, the V gene TRBV4-2, with D tentatively TRBD2 (5 bases). V gave up 0 bases and J gave up 6 bases, with 12 bases separating them. This CDR3 is built from 15 residues. CDR1 and CDR2 (germline): LGHNA, YNFKEQ. The CDR3 bases are TGTGCCAGCAGCCAAGATCGGGGAACGGCCAATGAGCAGTTCTTC. Protein product: CASSQDRGTANEQFF.

The V gene is TRBV9, the J gene TRBJ2-1; possibly TRBD2 for D (5 bases). V was cut by 0 bases and J by 11 bases, with 9 bases left in between. Germline CDR1 reads SGDLS; CDR2 reads YYNGEE. The CDR3 covers 12 residues. The CDR3 protein is CASSVVNGKQFF. The DNA of the CDR3 is TGTGCCAGCAGCGTAGTTAACGGGAAGCAGTTCTTC.